This section outlines one T cell receptor (beta chain) sequence together with its context. The antigen remains undetermined. This record belongs to a study of cytomegalovirus exposure and HLA in healthy donors. Findings of the study overall: Across all donors, roughly uniform sequencing depth was an assumption of the presence/absence analyses. Common viral pathogens seemed to be connected with several of the most significant clusters, according to a later analysis.

PCR amplification relied on 60 Vbeta primers (plus 13 Jbeta primers). As handled by the study authors: Later work found roughly 80 million unique TCR beta chains, with some 11 million shared. The protocol was immunoSEQ multiplex PCR, while the TCRdb copy is restricted to in-frame clones and leaves out a portion. V and J calls and clone size are as listed in that table; D and trimming were resolved from the DNA. The table includes 90,000 to 120,000 clones, roughly 70% detected once. The V gene's germline CDR1 is KGHSH and CDR2 LQKENI. This CDR3 spans 14 amino acids. J lost 6 bases, V lost 1 base, and 5 bases had no gene match.

This TCR derives from a man in his forties or fifties in good health and CMV-seropositive. The chain combines TRBV18 with TRBJ1-1; 7 bases map to TRBD1. The source material was PBMCs. This CDR3 reads CASSPQEGAPEAFF. The CDR3 DNA reads as TGTGCCAGCTCACCACAGGAGGGGGCCCCTGAAGCTTTCTTT.